The subject of this entry is one T cell receptor beta chain. Per the original data handling: Amplification from reference gene primers served as the basis for estimated nucleated cell counts. This table comes from immunoSEQ multiplex PCR, and its TCRdb copy is limited to in-frame clones, with some not included. That table supplies the V and J calls and clone size; D and trimming were determined from the DNA. Among hundreds of thousands of clones listed, approximately 85% were seen once. This sample was taken from a study of blood T cell repertoires in COVID-19. Across the whole study: Researchers got acute and convalescent COVID-19 samples from the United States, Italy and Spain. The analysed material was cDNA or gDNA that came from T cells, B-cell-depleted T cells, or PBMCs.

Germline V lookup: CDR1 SGHVS, CDR2 FQNEAQ. The CDR3 is 15 amino acids. The ends lost 7 bases at V and 3 bases at J; junction bases unmatched: 10. The TCR was taken from a young woman with acute or convalescent COVID-19. The chain couples TRBV7-8 to TRBJ2-5; 8 bases line up with TRBD1. Sequenced sample: peripheral blood. The DNA for the CDR3 is TGTGCCAGCACTATGGACAGGGCCCGTAAAGAGACCCAGTACTTC. Translating gives CASTMDRARKETQYF.